This T cell receptor beta chain was recorded in a study of identical twins. Study-wide results and caveats: Twins shared beta out-of-frame sequences in excess, but this excess was weaker. Beta clonotypes that were abundant in cord blood contained fewer insertions, a pattern absent from memory repertoires.

To note about this clonotype: The antigen remains unidentified.

TCRdb analysed the 5' RACE reads with MiXCR anew, one entry per CDR3 protein. The data contain about 530,000 distinct CDR3 sequences, approximately 20% of them singletons. Germline V gene sequence: CDR1 SGHAT, CDR2 FQNNGV. The CDR3 totals 15 residues. V lost 2 bases and J 9 bases, leaving 17 bases between the germline ends. This sample also appeared in a second study, on yellow fever vaccine responses in identical twins.

This sequence originates from a woman in her late teens or twenties in good health. Input material: CD4+ T cells sorted from blood. The rearrangement uses TRBV11-2 and TRBJ2-1; the D gene could be TRBD1 or TRBD2 (5 bases each). Written as DNA, the CDR3 is TGTGCCAGCAGCTTAACGGTGGCAGGGAGTCGTGAGCAGTTCTTC. Amino acid sequence: CASSLTVAGSREQFF.